This T cell receptor beta chain derives from a study of shared clonotypes between healthy human individuals. As handled by the study authors: ImmunoSEQ output held junction-only sequences without quality scores, so filtering differed. Assay: immunoSEQ multiplex PCR; the TCRdb copy retains only in-frame clones and omits some. That table is the source of V, J and clone size, and D and trimming were worked out from the DNA. The sample records nearly 2 million clones, 85% to 95% being singletons. Details on this clone: As yet, its antigen is unknown.

The study, taken as a whole, reports: Some clonotypes were shared by all four sorted-subset donors, while others were not shared. The non-shared ones had lower generation probabilities than the shared ones.

The naive CD8 subset, CD45RO-negative cells positively selected for CCR7, excluded terminally differentiated effector memory CD45RA+ cells. The study enrolled healthy HIV-negative adults without recent acute infections or vaccinations as donors. This receptor was taken from a young man in good health. Material: naive CD8+ T cells sorted from blood.

CDR3 in DNA: TGTGCCAGCAGCCAAGGTACACCAGCCACCGGGGAGCTGTTTTTT. This codes for CASSQGTPATGELFF. The chain joins TRBV14 to TRBJ2-2; D uncertain. Trimming stripped 1 base from V and 4 bases from J, with 10 bases between. The germline CDR1 and CDR2 sequences are SGHDN and FVKESK. The CDR3 extends over 15 amino acids.